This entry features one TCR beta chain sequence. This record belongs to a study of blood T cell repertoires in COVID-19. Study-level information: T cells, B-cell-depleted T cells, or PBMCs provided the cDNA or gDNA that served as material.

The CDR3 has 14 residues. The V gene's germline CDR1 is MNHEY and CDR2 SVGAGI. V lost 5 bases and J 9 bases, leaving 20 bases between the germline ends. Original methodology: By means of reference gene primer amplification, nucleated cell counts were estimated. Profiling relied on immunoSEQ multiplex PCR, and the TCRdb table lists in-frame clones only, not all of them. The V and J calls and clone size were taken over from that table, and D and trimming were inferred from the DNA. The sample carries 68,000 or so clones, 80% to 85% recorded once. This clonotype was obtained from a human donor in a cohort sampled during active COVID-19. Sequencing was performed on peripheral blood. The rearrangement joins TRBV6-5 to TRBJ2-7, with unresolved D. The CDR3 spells CASSKQSLLVWQYF. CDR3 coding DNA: TGTGCCAGCAGTAAACAGTCGTTACTGGTATGGCAGTACTTC.